This section outlines one T cell receptor beta chain sequence together with its context. This sample stems from a study of blood T cell repertoires in COVID-19. The overall study: Italy, Spain and the United States were the sources of the convalescent and acute COVID-19 samples. PBMCs, B-cell-depleted T cells, or T cells provided the cDNA or gDNA that made up the material.

Across over 20 US areas, participants ranged in age from about 18 to 100 years. The CDR3 covers 14 residues. The germline CDR1 and CDR2 sequences are KGHSH and LQKENI. V lost 2 bases and J 3 bases, leaving 10 bases between the germline ends. Original data processing: Cell counts per sample came from amplifying reference gene primers. Measured with immunoSEQ multiplex PCR; TCRdb has only the in-frame clones, and not every one. That table furnishes V, J and clone size, whereas the DNA furnished D and trimming. The sample holds fewer than 350,000 clones, approximately 85% seen once. Sequencing was done on a sample of PBMCs or T cells enriched from blood (not recorded which). The chain uses TRBV18 and TRBJ1-2; maybe TRBD1 (6 bases). This clonotype originated in a woman aged 25-40 years who had recovered from COVID-19. This chain's CDR3 is CASSPTGRDYGYTF. The CDR3, as DNA: TGTGCCAGCTCACCAACAGGGAGAGACTATGGCTACACCTTC.